A selection of T cell receptor beta chains follows, all from one sample in a study of monozygotic twins with inflammatory bowel disease. After re-calling the 5' RACE reads, TCRdb lists one entry per CDR3 protein, DNA absent. This sample carries nearly 450,000 distinct CDR3 sequences, with 2.4% going to the ten biggest clones. Sample: blood. The receptors here all came from a human donor with ulcerative colitis or Crohn's disease, or a healthy co-twin of an affected twin (not recorded which). CDR3s include the opening cysteine and the closing phenylalanine or tryptophan.

j_call,v_call,cdr3_aa
TRBJ2-3,TRBV7-2,CASSSVGDTQYF
TRBJ2-1,TRBV20-1,CSAVTSMGTNEQFF
TRBJ2-1,TRBV20-1,CSASPGTSGKNEQFF
TRBJ2-5,TRBV12-3/TRBV12-4,CASSHGLDRGETQYF
TRBJ2-3,TRBV28,CASSSPHGTTDTQYF
TRBJ1-3,TRBV7-2,CASSPTGTLGNTIYF
TRBJ1-2,TRBV2,CASSGLTKGQGPYGYTF
TRBJ2-2,TRBV5-1,CASSLKAVAGELFF
TRBJ2-3,TRBV9,CASSSGRGQATDTQYF
TRBJ2-2,TRBV12-3/TRBV12-4,CASSFRGSSGELFF
TRBJ1-4,TRBV25-1,CASSESSSKIAEKLFF
TRBJ1-2,TRBV5-1,CASSRDLSYGYTF
TRBJ1-1,TRBV7-9,CASSSYRQGVIAEAFF
TRBJ1-1,TRBV27,CASSLGTFSEAFF
TRBJ2-1,TRBV27,CASSPSGSSNEQFF
TRBJ2-2,TRBV7-3,CASSWTRPTSTGELFF
TRBJ1-6,TRBV6-5,CASSLEGAYSPLHF
TRBJ2-2,TRBV7-3,CASSLTGFGAGELFF
TRBJ1-2,TRBV7-2,CASSFRGADGYTF
TRBJ2-7,TRBV5-1,CASSLDAYEQYF
TRBJ2-3,TRBV6-1,CASKRERESSTDTQYF
TRBJ2-7,TRBV20-1,CSASSDRGDEQYF
TRBJ1-6,TRBV12-3/TRBV12-4,CASSPGQGNSPLHF
TRBJ1-2,TRBV15,CATSRDSGPRYGYTF
TRBJ1-1,TRBV6-6,CASREGDRMTEALF
TRBJ1-6,TRBV5-1,CASSLEFGTRNSPLHF
TRBJ2-3,TRBV7-6,CASRLPTSGSTDTQYF
TRBJ1-1,TRBV2,CASGRQGMNTEAFF
TRBJ1-5,TRBV19,CALGPTNQPQHF
TRBJ1-6,TRBV12-3/TRBV12-4,CASSFRQGASQSPLHF
TRBJ1-4,TRBV28,CASSLFGLTGAGKLFF
TRBJ1-1,TRBV19,CASSPQVNTEAFF
TRBJ2-1,TRBV20-1,CSARARTSRAEEQFF
TRBJ2-7,TRBV3-1,CASSPTYGPYEQYF
TRBJ2-1,TRBV7-9,CASSLFTSGRIKEQFF
TRBJ1-2,TRBV30,CAWSAAGIQGANGYTF